A single sample is the source of the 14 T cell receptor beta chains below, sequenced in a study of T cell responses to AZD1222 COVID-19 vaccine. Measured with immunoSEQ multiplex PCR; TCRdb has only the in-frame clones, and not every one. The sample holds roughly 150,000 clones, around 90% seen once. Here the sequenced sample was peripheral blood, taken 28 days after the second AZD1222 dose. The receptors stem from an adult who received the AZD1222 COVID-19 vaccine.

The chain joins TRBV19 to TRBJ1-6, with D possibly TRBD1 on 6 matching bases. CDR1 is LNHDA, CDR2 SQIVND, per germline (reference sequence). The CDR3 spans 17 residues. V was pared by 6 bases and J by 10 bases, with 25 bases between. CDR3: CASSRLGTGKGSSPLHF. DNA of the CDR3: TGTGCCAGTAGCAGACTCGGTACAGGGAAGGGGAGCTCACCCCTCCACTTT.

The chain recombines TRBV6-5 with TRBJ1-1; 8 bases are shared with TRBD1. Unmatched junction bases numbered 1, after V lost 6 bases and J lost 4 bases. Per the germline V gene, CDR1 is MNHEY and CDR2 is SVGAGI. CDR3 length equals 12 residues. The CDR3 loop reads CASRDRGTEAFF. The CDR3 bases are TGTGCCAGCAGAGACAGGGGCACTGAAGCTTTCTTT.

The chain couples TRBV7-3 to TRBJ2-1; perhaps TRBD2 as D (6 bases). The V gene lost 3 bases and the J gene lost 6 bases, with 12 bases spanning the gap. Looked up from germline, CDR1 is SGHTA and CDR2 is FQGTGA. The CDR3 length is 14 residues. CDR3 DNA: TGTGCCAGCAGCTTCGGGGGAGGAGGCAATGAGCAGTTCTTC. Translated: CASSFGGGGNEQFF.

The CDR3 sequence is CASSPGAVNYGYTF. The CDR3 DNA is TGTGCCAGCAGCCCCGGGGCCGTTAACTATGGCTACACCTTC. The chain is built from TRBV7-9 and TRBJ1-2, with a weak D call TRBD1 (5 bases). V was clipped by 5 bases and J by 1 base, with 11 bases between them. This CDR3 is built from 14 residues. The germline gives CDR1 SEHNR, CDR2 FQNEAQ (reference sequence).

In this sample, this clone turned up a few times. The chain has TRBV28 and TRBJ2-7; D might be TRBD2 (5 bases). Germline CDR1 and CDR2: MDHEN and SYDVKM. Trimming removed 6 bases from V and 4 bases from J, with 13 bases in between. The CDR3 covers 13 residues. The CDR3 DNA sequence: TGTGCCAGCAGCCCACGGCGGGTTTACGAGCAGTACTTC. Translated, it gives CASSPRRVYEQYF.

CDR3 sequence (DNA): TGTGCCAGCAGCGTAGGTATCCCTCAGGGGGCGGGAGCCAAAAACATTCAGTACTTC. It is translated as CASSVGIPQGAGAKNIQYF. V and J are TRBV9 and TRBJ2-4; 8 bases are a match to TRBD1. CDR1 and CDR2 (germline): SGDLS, YYNGEE. V lost 0 bases to trimming and J lost 0 bases; unmatched junction nucleotides: 11. The CDR3 loop spans 19 amino acids.

This clone was seen just once. The chain joins TRBV6-6 to TRBJ2-7; TRBD1 aligns across 7 bases. With V trimmed by 8 bases and J by 2 bases, 6 bases remained unmatched. Germline V gene data show CDR1 as MNHNY and CDR2 as SVGAGI (reference sequence). CDR3 length: 13 amino acids. Here the CDR3 DNA reads TGTGCCAGCGGGACAGCGCTTACCTACGAGCAGTACTTC. Its protein product is CASGTALTYEQYF.

This clone was detected once. The chain carries TRBV18 and TRBJ1-2, with 7 bases aligning to TRBD1. CDR1 is KGHSH, CDR2 LQKENI, per germline. The CDR3 sequence is 18 residues long. The J segment lost 0 bases and the V segment lost 2 bases, leaving 12 bases of the junction unmatched. CDR3 sequence: CASSPEFVRQGPNYGYTF. The CDR3, as DNA: TGTGCCAGCTCACCAGAATTTGTGAGACAGGGCCCTAACTATGGCTACACCTTC.

V gene TRBV7-8 combines with J gene TRBJ2-7; D unclear. The CDR3 sequence is 13 residues long. The ends were cut back, 8 bases at V and 3 bases at J, with 14 bases in the middle. Per the germline V gene, CDR1 is SGHVS and CDR2 is FQNEAQ. CDR3 sequence: CASLRLGDYEQYF. The DNA of the CDR3 is TGTGCCAGCCTGAGGTTGGGCGACTACGAGCAGTACTTC.

This clone appeared a single time. The chain links TRBV2 to TRBJ2-1; 13 bases agree with TRBD2. The germline V gene has CDR1 SNHLY and CDR2 FYNNEI. The CDR3 contains 13 residues. The V gene end was trimmed by 7 bases and the J gene end by 10 bases; junction bases not matched to a gene: 4. CDR3 bases: TGTGCCAGCACCCCGGGACTAGCGGGAGAGCAGTTCTTC. Encoded protein: CASTPGLAGEQFF.

The chain's CDR3 is CASIGPGHSNQPQHF. The CDR3, as DNA: TGTGCCAGTATTGGCCCGGGGCATAGCAATCAGCCCCAGCATTTT. This chain links TRBV19 with TRBJ1-5; D is perhaps TRBD1 (5 bases). The CDR3 spans 15 residues. Germline V gene sequence: CDR1 LNHDA, CDR2 SQIVND (reference sequence). Trimming shortened V by 7 bases and J by 0 bases, and 13 bases separated the two germline ends. The variable domain in full, completed from reference TRBV19 and TRBJ1-5, reads DGGITQSPKYLFRKEGQNVTLSCEQNLNHDAMYWYRQDPGQGLRLIYYSQIVNDFQKGDIAEGYSVSREKKESFPLTVTSAQKNPTAFYLCASIGPGHSNQPQHFGDGTRLSIL.

The V call is TRBV10-1, the J call TRBJ2-7, with a weak D call TRBD1 (6 bases). Germline V gene lookup returns CDR1 WNHNN and CDR2 SYGVQD (reference sequence). The V gene lost 2 bases and the J gene lost 6 bases, with 14 bases spanning the gap. CDR3 length: 14 amino acids. CDR3 bases: TGCGCCAGCAGTGAGGGGTCGCAGGGGCGCGAGCAGTACTTC. This encodes CASSEGSQGREQYF.

The chain couples TRBV19 to TRBJ1-1, with D possibly matching TRBD1 (6 bases). CDR3 length equals 13 residues. From germline, CDR1 is LNHDA and CDR2 SQIVND (reference sequence). V was trimmed by 8 bases and J by 1 base, leaving 11 bases between them. This chain's CDR3 is CASGPGQNTEAFF. The CDR3 DNA follows: TGTGCCAGTGGACCGGGACAGAACACTGAAGCTTTCTTT.

The V call is TRBV19, the J call TRBJ2-7; D is possibly TRBD1 (6 bases). Trimming left V 5 bases short and J 6 bases short, with 20 bases between. The CDR3 runs 15 residues. CDR1 and CDR2 (germline): LNHDA, SQIVND (reference sequence). CDR3 in DNA: TGTGCCAGTAGTGGACAGCCGATGCTTGAGGGCGAGCAGTACTTC. Amino acid sequence: CASSGQPMLEGEQYF.